This section outlines one T cell receptor (beta chain) sequence together with its context. These data come from a study of cytomegalovirus exposure and HLA in healthy donors. It was with 60 Vbeta and 13 Jbeta primers that the PCR ran. Sequenced by immunoSEQ multiplex PCR; TCRdb stores in-frame clones only, minus some. The table shows about 140,000 clones, with over 55% occurring only once. Per germline, CDR1 SGHRS and CDR2 YFSETQ. V gave up 7 bases and J gave up 1 base; unmatched junction bases: 5. The CDR3 runs to 15 residues. The rearrangement joins TRBV5-1 to TRBJ2-1; TRBD2 agrees at 10 bases. The specimen was PBMCs. This TCR was sampled from a man aged 35-49 years in good health and CMV-seronegative. CDR3 region: CASRLAGESYNEQFF. CDR3 nucleotide sequence: TGCGCCAGCCGGCTAGCGGGGGAGTCCTACAATGAGCAGTTCTTC. The variable domain in full, with the rest retrieved from reference TRBV5-1 and TRBJ2-1, is KAGVTQTPRYLIKTRGQQVTLSCSPISGHRSVSWYQQTPGQGLQFLFEYFSETQRNKGNFPGRFSGRQFSNSRSEMNVSTLELGDSALYLCASRLAGESYNEQFFGPGTRLTVL.